The 10 T cell receptor beta chains below were found in one sample sequenced in a study of shared clonotypes between healthy human individuals. Here immunoSEQ multiplex PCR was the method, and the copy in TCRdb shows in-frame clones only, minus some. The sample lists roughly 170,000 clones, about 66% occurring once. Specimen: memory CD4+ T cells sorted from blood. Subset reported: CD45RA-negative fraction. The receptors were gathered from a young man in good health.

This clone was seen once. This chain uses TRBV7-6 with TRBJ2-2, with TRBD1 as a possible D gene (6 bases). The germline V gene has CDR1 SGHVS and CDR2 FNYEAQ. The CDR3 totals 13 residues. Deletions cut 4 bases from V and 6 bases from J, with 9 bases between. DNA of the CDR3: TGTGCCAGCAGCTCCAGGACAGCCGGGGAGCTGTTTTTT. Residues: CASSSRTAGELFF.

This chain connects TRBV15 to TRBJ2-1; D gene ambiguous. V was pared by 0 bases and J by 7 bases, with 13 bases between. Germline V gene sequence: CDR1 LNHNV, CDR2 YYDKDF (reference sequence). The CDR3 has 15 residues. The CDR3 loop reads CATSRDGRQVNEQFF. The CDR3 DNA follows: TGTGCCACCAGCAGAGATGGGCGGCAGGTAAATGAGCAGTTCTTC.

J is TRBJ2-7 and V is TRBV6-5; 9 bases align to TRBD1. The germline V gene has CDR1 MNHEY and CDR2 SVGAGI. The CDR3 loop spans 14 amino acids. With V trimmed by 6 bases and J by 4 bases, 7 bases remained unmatched. CDR3 nucleotides: TGTGCCAGCAGAGCCCCGGGACAGGGATACGAGCAGTACTTC. This codes for CASRAPGQGYEQYF.

This clone was counted a few times. This chain joins TRBV28 and TRBJ2-2; 11 positions agree with TRBD1. There are 15 residues in the CDR3. Unmatched junction bases numbered 3, after V lost 3 bases and J lost 6 bases. Per the germline V gene, CDR1 is MDHEN and CDR2 is SYDVKM. CDR3 residues: CASSFGTGGPGELFF. CDR3 DNA: TGTGCCAGCAGTTTCGGGACAGGGGGTCCCGGGGAGCTGTTTTTT.

This clone has only one observation. V usage is TRBV10-2 and J usage is TRBJ2-1, with D possibly TRBD1 on 7 matching bases. With 3 bases removed from V and 7 bases from J, the gap between germline ends came to 28 bases. This CDR3 comprises 19 residues. Germline lookup yields CDR1 WSHSY and CDR2 SAAADI. The CDR3, as DNA: TGCGCCAGCAGTGAACTCGGGGGACAGAACATAGGGGGTAAGAATGAGCAGTTCTTC. It translates to CASSELGGQNIGGKNEQFF.

This clone has just one count. The chain is built from TRBV19 and TRBJ2-1; 9 bases fit TRBD1. Germline CDR1 and CDR2: LNHDA and SQIVND (reference sequence). V was pared by 5 bases and J by 5 bases, with 10 bases of the junction left unmatched. The CDR3 sequence is 16 residues long. The CDR3 region is CASSQGQGSGDNEQFF. In DNA form, the CDR3 reads TGTGCCAGTAGTCAAGGACAGGGGTCCGGCGACAATGAGCAGTTCTTC.

With respect to this clone: Different DNA sequences within this sample yield the same CDR3. The V gene is TRBV5-1, the J gene TRBJ2-1; D gene uncertain. Trimming cost V 0 bases and J 4 bases, with 8 bases left between them. Germline CDR1 is SGHRS and CDR2 is YFSETQ. The CDR3 is 14 amino acids. The CDR3 sequence is CASSLVSGYNEQFF. The CDR3 bases are TGCGCCAGCAGCTTGGTATCCGGTTACAATGAGCAGTTCTTC.

The V and J genes are TRBV5-4 and TRBJ1-4, with TRBD1 as a possible D gene (6 bases). The CDR3 runs to 16 residues. From germline, CDR1 is SGHNT and CDR2 YYREEE (reference sequence). Between the trimmed V and J ends, which lost 2 bases and 3 bases, there was a span of 14 bases. The CDR3 reads CASSFTRGRANEKLFF. CDR3 coding DNA: TGTGCCAGCAGCTTCACCAGGGGCAGGGCTAATGAAAAACTGTTTTTT.

The chain links TRBV29-1 to TRBJ2-3; D may be TRBD1 or TRBD2 (5 bases each). The CDR3 loop spans 13 amino acids. V was pared by 7 bases and J by 1 base, with 12 bases between. From germline, CDR1 is SQVTM and CDR2 ANQGSEA. CDR3 protein: CSGDSGGTDTQYF. The CDR3 DNA is TGCAGCGGAGACAGCGGTGGCACAGATACGCAGTATTTT.

This clone was seen a handful of times. The chain uses TRBV6-1 and TRBJ2-4, with 10 bases fitting TRBD2. This CDR3 spans 17 amino acids. Germline CDR1 and CDR2: MNHNS and SASEGT. V shed 4 bases, J shed 2 bases, and the junction held 8 bases outside the gene matches. The CDR3, as DNA: TGTGCCAGCAGTGCAGCTAGCGGGAGTTACCCCAAAAACATTCAGTACTTC. Its protein is CASSAASGSYPKNIQYF.